This is a list of T cell receptor beta chains from one sample in a study of shared clonotypes between healthy human individuals. The protocol was immunoSEQ multiplex PCR, while the TCRdb copy is restricted to in-frame clones and leaves out a portion. The table lists about 2.3 million clones, more than 80% of them singletons. The sample was naive CD4+ T cells from PBMCs. The receptors here all came from a man aged 18 to 29 in good health. Some clones in this sample may be carry-over from other donors' samples. CDR3s include the opening cysteine and the closing phenylalanine or tryptophan. Each record gives: clone size, J gene, D gene, V gene, CDR3 DNA, CDR3 protein. A D gene is named only where the DNA matches it firmly. A row's size may be missing; if present it is once, few, many or a size class.

. | TRBJ1-2 | TRBD1 | TRBV30 | TGTGCCTGGAGTGTACTGAGAACAGGGGGCGCCGATGGCTACACCTTC | CAWSVLRTGGADGYTF
once | TRBJ1-4 | . | TRBV7-2 | TGTGCCAGCAGCTTATACGCTAGCGAAAAACTGTTTTTT | CASSLYASEKLFF
few | TRBJ1-1 | . | TRBV19 | TGTGCCAGTAGTATGATAAGCCCGGGGGAAGCTTTCTTT | CASSMISPGEAFF
. | TRBJ1-2 | TRBD1 | TRBV28 | TGTGCCAGCAGTTTACGACAGGGGAGCTATGGCTACACCTTC | CASSLRQGSYGYTF
. | TRBJ2-7 | TRBD1 | TRBV28 | TGTGCCAGCAGCCCCGGGACAGTATTTTCCTACGAGCAGTACTTC | CASSPGTVFSYEQYF
. | TRBJ2-2 | . | TRBV29-1 | TGCAGCGCAGGGGCCAACACCGGGGAGCTGTTTTTT | CSAGANTGELFF
. | TRBJ2-3 | TRBD1 | TRBV19 | TGTGCCAGTGGACAGGACCTATCTAGCACAGATACGCAGTATTTT | CASGQDLSSTDTQYF
. | TRBJ1-5 | . | TRBV5-1 | TGCGCCAGCAGCTTCGGGGGGGCAGGCAATCAGCCCCAGCATTTT | CASSFGGAGNQPQHF
. | TRBJ2-1 | . | TRBV7-9 | TGTGCCAGCTCCCGGACGGGGTTTAATAATGAGCAGTTCTTC | CASSRTGFNNEQFF
. | TRBJ2-7 | TRBD1 | TRBV5-1 | TGCGCCAGCAGCTTGGGGACAGGGTATCCCTACGAGCAGTACTTC | CASSLGTGYPYEQYF
once | TRBJ2-2 | TRBD1 | TRBV13 | TGTGCCAGCAGCACCCGGGACAGGATTACCCAAAACACCGGGGAGCTGTTTTTT | CASSTRDRITQNTGELFF
. | TRBJ2-7 | TRBD2 | TRBV11-1 | TGTGCCAGCAGTTGGACTAGCGGGAAGTACGAGCAGTACTTC | CASSWTSGKYEQYF
. | TRBJ1-2 | . | TRBV7-9 | TGTGCCAGCAGCTTAGCTGCGGTGGGGGGCGCGGATGGCTACACCTTC | CASSLAAVGGADGYTF
. | TRBJ2-3 | . | TRBV28 | TGTGCCAGCAGTTCGATAAGAACTAGCACAGATACGCAGTATTTT | CASSSIRTSTDTQYF
. | TRBJ2-7 | . | TRBV2 | TGTGCCAGCAGTGAACAGGCCTCCTACGAGCAGTACTTC | CASSEQASYEQYF
once | TRBJ2-7 | TRBD2 | TRBV28 | TGTGCCAGCAGTTTCAACCTAGCGGGGCCAGCCTACGAGCAGTACTTC | CASSFNLAGPAYEQYF
. | TRBJ1-1 | TRBD1 | TRBV19 | TGTGCCAGTAGTACCCACAGGGGGAACACTGAAGCTTTCTTT | CASSTHRGNTEAFF
. | TRBJ1-5 | . | TRBV2 | TGTGCTACTAGTCCGGGGGATTTTTATCAGCCCCAGCATTTT | CATSPGDFYQPQHF
. | TRBJ2-7 | . | TRBV5-4 | TGTGCCAGCAGCGGCAACTACGAGCAGTACTTC | CASSGNYEQYF
. | TRBJ1-6 | . | TRBV7-2 | TGTGCCAGCAGCCCACTACAGGGCTCACCCCTCCACTTT | CASSPLQGSPLHF
. | TRBJ2-7 | TRBD2 | TRBV27 | TGTGCCAGCAGTTTTGGTTTCGGGACTACTATTTTCGAGCAGTACTTC | CASSFGFGTTIFEQYF
. | TRBJ1-3 | TRBD1 | TRBV14 | TGTGCCAGCAGCCGCCGAGGACAGGACTCTGGAAACACCATATATTTT | CASSRRGQDSGNTIYF
. | TRBJ2-3 | TRBD2 | TRBV11-2 | TGTGCCAGCAGCCTCAGGCGGCTAGCGGGAAGTACGCAGTATTTT | CASSLRRLAGSTQYF
once | TRBJ1-5 | . | TRBV19 | TGTGCCAGTAAGCGGGATCCTAGCAATCAGCCCCAGCATTTT | CASKRDPSNQPQHF
once | TRBJ2-7 | TRBD2 | TRBV18 | TGTGCCAGCTCACCCCCAGCGGGAGGATTTTACGAGCAGTACTTC | CASSPPAGGFYEQYF
. | TRBJ2-3 | . | TRBV6-1 | TGTGCCAGCAGTGAAGTAGCAGAAAGCACAGATACGCAGTATTTT | CASSEVAESTDTQYF
. | TRBJ2-7 | . | TRBV19 | TGTGCCAGTAGTATAGTTTTGGGATCCGAGCAGTACTTC | CASSIVLGSEQYF
. | TRBJ2-7 | . | TRBV4-2 | TGTGCCAGCAGCCAAGATTTTAACAGCTACGAGCAGTACTTC | CASSQDFNSYEQYF
. | TRBJ2-3 | TRBD2 | TRBV29-1 | TGCAGCGTTGGAGGGACTACCACAGATACGCAGTATTTT | CSVGGTTTDTQYF
. | TRBJ1-3 | . | TRBV10-3 | TGTGCCATCAGCGCGGGACGGAGCTCTGGAAACACCATATATTTT | CAISAGRSSGNTIYF
. | TRBJ2-1 | TRBD1 | TRBV18 | TGTGCCAGCTCACGAGGACAGGGATACAATGAGCAGTTCTTC | CASSRGQGYNEQFF
. | TRBJ2-6 | . | TRBV28 | TGTGCCAGCAGTTCAGTGGTGGTTGTTGGGGCCAACGTCCTGACTTTC | CASSSVVVVGANVLTF
. | TRBJ2-2 | TRBD2 | TRBV7-3 | TGTGCCAGCAGCTTGGGAGGGACTACAGGACCCGGGGAGCTGTTTTTT | CASSLGGTTGPGELFF
. | TRBJ2-7 | TRBD1 | TRBV4-2 | TGTGCCAGCAGCCAAACCGGGACAGGGGGTTACGAGCAGTACTTC | CASSQTGTGGYEQYF
. | TRBJ2-7 | TRBD2 | TRBV19 | TGTGCCACCGGGGGGTCGGCTGAGTCCCTCTACGAGCAGTACTTC | CATGGSAESLYEQYF
. | TRBJ2-2 | TRBD2 | TRBV7-7 | TGTGCCAGCAGCCGGGGACTAGCGCTCGGGGAGCTGTTTTTT | CASSRGLALGELFF
once | TRBJ2-7 | . | TRBV5-1 | TGCGCCAGCAGCGGGACGATCGGCAACGAGCAGTACTTC | CASSGTIGNEQYF
. | TRBJ2-1 | . | TRBV29-1 | TGCAGCGTTGAAAAAAGTCTGGGGCCCAATGAGCAGTTCTTC | CSVEKSLGPNEQFF
. | TRBJ2-7 | . | TRBV6-6 | TGTGCCAGGCAGGGGGGAACCTCCTACGAGCAGTACTTC | CARQGGTSYEQYF
. | TRBJ2-7 | TRBD2 | TRBV4-1 | TGCGCCAGCAGCCAGAGGGGACTAGCGGGAGGGCCATCCTACGAGCAGTACTTC | CASSQRGLAGGPSYEQYF
. | TRBJ2-1 | TRBD2 | TRBV28 | TGTGCCAGCCCCAAGGGGAAAACTAGCGGACCTTACAATGAGCAGTTCTTC | CASPKGKTSGPYNEQFF
. | TRBJ1-2 | TRBD1 | TRBV5-6 | TGTGCCAGCAGCTTAAGACAGGGGGGCTACACCTTC | CASSLRQGGYTF
. | TRBJ2-7 | TRBD1 | TRBV2 | TGTGCCAGCAGCCCGGACAGGAGCTCCTACGAGCAGTACTTC | CASSPDRSSYEQYF
. | TRBJ2-1 | TRBD1 | TRBV7-3 | TGTGCCAGCAGCAGGACAGGGGCCTCCTACAATGAGCAGTTCTTC | CASSRTGASYNEQFF
. | TRBJ2-1 | TRBD2 | TRBV4-1 | TGCGCCAGCAGCCAAGTCTTGGGACTAGGGGGACATGAGCAGTTCTTC | CASSQVLGLGGHEQFF